The entry that follows covers one TCR beta chain sequence. This clonotype was counted between two and nine times. This clone's antigen is unknown. No clone much larger than this one lies a single base away; base qualities are absent. The method was 5' RACE. Reads for this sample came from an Illumina HiSeq 2500. A second roughly 6 to 12 cycle PCR used a sample-barcoded 5' primer and a J-beta primer mix. A template-switch 5' adaptor carrying 12 random nucleotides introduced a unique molecular identifier onto each TCR beta cDNA molecule. At least 2.5 million CDR3-containing paired-end reads were obtained from each sample. All of the RNA was converted into first-strand cDNA using the Mint cDNA synthesis kit, with a TRBC-specific oligonucleotide serving as the primer. Following uracil-DNA glycosylase treatment, all cDNA underwent a first 18-cycle PCR with the universal primers M1SS and BC2_uni_R. In the authors' own workflow: Each sample was normalized by randomly selecting 1 million high-quality reads, each carrying a distinct molecular identifier. Instead of being binned into consensus sequences, reads with shared molecular identifiers were discarded. MiTCR, with a Q25 quality threshold and the strictest error-elimination algorithm, was used for CDR3 identification, clonotype clustering and error correction. A nonparametric unseen species model with Euler transformation was used to estimate a lower bound on total TCR beta diversity. TCRdb trimmed the raw reads at Q25, called clones with MiXCR and kept productive beta chains. For every CDR3 protein sequence, its rows merge into one entry that carries the most common genes and DNA. TCRdb, rather than the study authors, made the V and J calls. The sample table holds more than 550,000 distinct CDR3 sequences, of which about a fifth were seen once. Roughly 22% of the sample is held by the ten biggest clonotypes.

The entry originates in a study of blood T cells in healthy people across ages (dated by TCRdb to between 2014 and 2017). Background for the entire study: In model experiments, roughly one uniquely barcoded TCR beta cDNA molecule per two T cells was captured by template switching. The study analyzed two additional independent replicas of 1 million unique cDNA reads from the same blood draw for two donors, one aged 18 to 30 and one aged 80 or older. To avoid experimental bias, donors of different ages were spread randomly across the sequencing lanes. The donors were split into four age groups: young (average approximately 16 years), middle-aged (39), aged (approximately 59) and long-lived (roughly 88). The study measured age-related changes in TCR beta repertoire diversity using deep sequencing normalized with unique cDNA molecular identifiers. The full study reports these points: Observed TCR beta diversity per million T cells fell roughly linearly with age, and a significant reduction was already apparent by age around 40. Conclusive comparison of naive and antigen-experienced compartments was prevented by the profiling of bulk unsorted PBMCs. Estimates of total diversity based on one million sequenced T cells were considered lower bounds and underestimates. Compared with the aged group, the long-lived group had more naive CD4+ T cells, fewer expanded clones and increased TCR diversity, a pattern suggesting age selection. There was a strong correlation between observed TCR beta diversity and the percentage of naive T cells measured by flow cytometry. Because the CMV infection status of the donors was unknown, age-related changes in expanded clonotypes may potentially have been confounded.

The CDR3 starts with the cysteine, ends with the phenylalanine, and has 16 residues. The sequence is cut down to CDR3 DNA, 48 bases in frame from base 1. From a lookup of the germline V gene, CDR1 and CDR2 are KGHDR and SFDVKD. The donors were 40 or so Caucasian individuals from Russia, aged roughly 6 to 100 years, who were systemically healthy. Around 9.8 milliliters of peripheral blood were collected from each donor into EDTA-treated Vacutainer tubes. Ficoll-Paque density-gradient centrifugation was used to isolate PBMCs, with at least 6.5 million per sample. Total RNA, at least 5 micrograms per sample, was extracted from PBMCs with Trizol reagent. For every donor, an aliquot of PBMCs went through flow cytometry to measure the percentages of naive CD45RAhigh/CD27high T cells.

The chain employs TRBV24-1 and TRBJ2-5; the D gene is perhaps TRBD1 or TRBD2, each of them matching over 5 bases. The J call is uncertain, as TRBJ2-1 better fits the DNA end. The source is a man between 70 and 80 years old in good health. The sample comprised blood. CDR3 region: CATSDLGGGAIDEQFF. Read as DNA, the sequence is TGTGCCACCAGTGATTTGGGGGGTGGGGCAATAGATGAGCAGTTCTTC.